The next 13 T cell receptor beta chains were all read from a single sample in a study of T cells expressing NK-cell markers. TCRdb reanalyzed the 5' RACE reads, giving one entry per CDR3 protein sequence and no DNA. The sample includes under 200,000 distinct CDR3 sequences. Sequencing was done on a sample of blood T cells: a sorted CD56 or NKG2C T cell subset, CD4+ or CD8+ T cells, or bulk PBMC T cells (not recorded which). The origin of the receptors is a woman between 18 and 70 years old in good health.

This chain links TRBV21-1 with TRBJ2-1; TCRdb selects TRBD2, and the lack of DNA leaves this call unchecked. TRBV21-1 has pseudogene status. This CDR3 region has 16 residues. The CDR3 region is CASSRAREGLPNEQFF.

The chain has TRBV25-1 and TRBJ2-2. The CDR3 extends over 13 amino acids. CDR1 and CDR2 (germline): MGHDK, SYGVNS. CDR3 protein: CASSGTATGELFF.

The rearrangement uses TRBV6-1 and TRBJ1-4; TCRdb proposes TRBD1, but this gene call is untestable without DNA. The germline gives CDR1 MNHNS, CDR2 SASEGT. The CDR3 covers 13 residues. The CDR3 region is CASRTGVSEKLFF.

The chain couples TRBV2 to TRBJ1-5. Per germline, CDR1 SNHLY and CDR2 FYNNEI. This CDR3 has 13 amino acids. The CDR3 loop reads CASGKTRQQPQHF.

This chain uses TRBV10-3 with TRBJ2-5. This CDR3 has 13 residues. Germline CDR1 ENHRY, CDR2 SYGVKD. The CDR3 reads CAISDENLGTQYF.

This chain joins TRBV20-1 and TRBJ1-5; TCRdb designates TRBD1, a call that cannot be tested without DNA. This CDR3 comprises 14 residues. The V gene's germline CDR1 is DFQATT and CDR2 SNEGSKA (reference sequence). This CDR3 reads CSAIRDSTNQPQHF.

V usage is TRBV12-3 or TRBV12-4 and J usage is TRBJ1-5. The length of the CDR3 is 14 residues. The chain's CDR3 is CASTRRDSNQPQHF.

This chain connects TRBV12-3 or TRBV12-4 to TRBJ2-3; TCRdb's D call of TRBD1 is untestable without DNA. The CDR3 is 17 residues long. CDR3 in amino acids: CASSLHGRTGFKDTQYF.

CDR3 region: CAISESGLGGNEQFF. The chain is built from TRBV10-3 and TRBJ2-1; no DNA is available, so the TRBD2 call from TCRdb remains unchecked. The CDR3 sequence is 15 residues long. Germline lookup yields CDR1 ENHRY and CDR2 SYGVKD.

The V call is TRBV29-1, the J call TRBJ2-5; TCRdb indicates TRBD1, and absent DNA this call remains unverified. This CDR3 has 13 amino acids. Germline CDR1 reads SQVTM; CDR2 reads ANQGSEA. CDR3 loop: CSLGWDRGETQYF.

This sequence joins TRBV13 and TRBJ2-5. CDR3 size: 11 residues. CDR1 and CDR2 from the germline V gene are PRHDT and FYEKMQ (reference sequence). The CDR3 here is CASSHQETQYF.

The rearrangement links TRBV7-2 to TRBJ2-1; TCRdb outputs TRBD1, but without DNA this stays unchecked. The CDR3 sequence is 16 residues long. The germline CDR1 and CDR2 sequences are SGHTA and FQGNSA. CDR3: CASSLVFGGTVGEQFF.

This chain connects TRBV4-1 to TRBJ2-7; TCRdb indicates TRBD2, and absent DNA this call remains unverified. Per the germline V gene, CDR1 is MGHRA and CDR2 is YSYEKL. The length of the CDR3 is 16 residues. The CDR3 reads CASSQEGLAGGREQYF.